The 22 T cell receptor beta chains presented below share a single source sample, sequenced in a study of radiotherapy plus CTLA-4 blockade in lung cancer. Sequencing was performed with immunoSEQ multiplex PCR; in TCRdb, only in-frame clones are kept and a portion is missing. This sample yields some 73,000 clones, of which roughly 74% are seen a single time; roughly a tenth belongs to the top ten. The specimen comprised peripheral blood, sampled from a patient treated with radiotherapy plus ipilimumab. All receptors come from a human donor with non-small cell lung cancer whose response to radiotherapy plus ipilimumab could not be evaluated.

The chain carries TRBV5-8 and TRBJ1-4; the match to TRBD1 covers 11 bases. V lost 5 bases, J lost 6 bases, and 9 bases stayed unmatched. The CDR3 covers 16 residues. Germline values: CDR1 SGHTS, CDR2 YDEGEE. CDR3 protein: CASSFGTGGYDEKLFF. The CDR3 DNA reads TGTGCCAGCAGTTTTGGGACAGGGGGTTACGATGAAAAACTGTTTTTT. The full variable domain, its missing parts supplied by reference TRBV5-8 and TRBJ1-4, is EAGVTQSPTHLIKTRGQQATLRCSPISGHTSVYWYQQALGLGLQFLLWYDEGEERNRGNFPPRFSGRQFPNYSSELNVNALELEDSALYLCASSFGTGGYDEKLFFGSGTQLSVL.

The chain employs TRBV19 and TRBJ2-5; D gene uncertain. The germline CDR1 and CDR2 sequences are LNHDA and SQIVND (reference sequence). The CDR3 loop spans 13 amino acids. The V end lost 1 base, the J end lost 11 bases, and 14 bases lay between the germline ends. The CDR3 nucleotides are TGTGCCAGTAGTATAGGACCCCTCGGAGAGCAGTACTTC. Its translation: CASSIGPLGEQYF.

The chain uses TRBV2 and TRBJ2-7; TRBD1 agrees at 8 bases. V was pared by 5 bases and J by 2 bases, with 8 bases of the junction left unmatched. Germline values: CDR1 SNHLY, CDR2 FYNNEI. CDR3 length equals 15 residues. The CDR3 coding sequence is TGTGCCAGCAGTCGAAACCGGGACAGGACCTACGAGCAGTACTTC. Its protein product is CASSRNRDRTYEQYF.

This clone was detected only once. The CDR3 sequence is CSVEESGRSPPSGANVLTF. The CDR3 DNA sequence: TGCAGCGTTGAAGAATCAGGGCGTAGCCCTCCCTCTGGGGCCAACGTCCTGACTTTC. The V and J genes are TRBV29-1 and TRBJ2-6; D is possibly TRBD1 (5 bases). CDR3 length equals 19 residues. V lost 0 bases and J lost 0, with 18 bases in between. CDR1 and CDR2 (germline): SQVTM, ANQGSEA. Using reference TRBV29-1 and TRBJ2-6 for the parts outside the CDR3, the full variable domain is SAVISQKPSRDICQRGTSLTIQCQVDSQVTMMFWYRQQPGQSLTLIATANQGSEATYESGFVIDKFPISRPNLTFSTLTVSNMSPEDSSIYLCSVEESGRSPPSGANVLTFGAGSRLTVL.

This clone appeared a single time. The chain's CDR3 is CASSPSVSTDTQYF. The CDR3 DNA sequence: TGTGCCAGCAGCCCTAGCGTTTCCACAGATACGCAGTATTTT. V is TRBV7-3 and J is TRBJ2-3, with TRBD2 as a possible D gene (6 bases). Germline V gene sequence: CDR1 SGHTA, CDR2 FQGTGA. Trimming removed 5 bases at V and 2 bases at J, with 11 bases between. The CDR3 contains 14 residues. The variable domain in full, completed from reference TRBV7-3 and TRBJ2-3, reads GAGVSQTPSNKVTEKGKYVELRCDPISGHTALYWYRQSLGQGPEFLIYFQGTGAADDSGLPNDRFFAVRPEGSVSTLKIQRTERGDSAVYLCASSPSVSTDTQYFGPGTRLTVL.

The chain is built from TRBV7-3 and TRBJ2-3; 8 nucleotides align to TRBD1. This CDR3 comprises 15 residues. With 3 bases clipped from V and 4 bases from J, the junction kept 6 bases outside the gene matches. CDR1 SGHTA and CDR2 FQGTGA come from the germline V gene. The CDR3 sequence: CASSFSGQGSDTQYF. DNA for the CDR3: TGTGCCAGCAGCTTTTCAGGACAGGGTTCAGATACGCAGTATTTT.

The rearrangement joins TRBV7-8 to TRBJ2-7; 8 positions agree with TRBD2. The CDR3 runs to 15 residues. The germline CDR1 and CDR2 sequences are SGHVS and FQNEAQ. After removal of 6 bases from V and 0 bases from J, the junction contained 7 bases not matched to a gene. CDR3 nucleotide sequence: TGTGCCAGCAGGGAACTAGCGGCAAGCTCCTACGAGCAGTACTTC. As protein: CASRELAASSYEQYF.

This chain joins TRBV4-2 and TRBJ2-3, with D possibly being TRBD2 (5 bases). Trimming took 2 bases from V and 6 from J, leaving 15 bases between them. CDR1 is LGHNA, CDR2 YNFKEQ, per germline. The CDR3 extends over 15 amino acids. DNA of the CDR3: TGTGCCAGCAGCCAAAGTTGGACTGGGCGGGATACGCAGTATTTT. This codes for CASSQSWTGRDTQYF.

The chain carries TRBV6-1 and TRBJ2-7; 8 bases agree with TRBD2. Germline lookup yields CDR1 MNHNS and CDR2 SASEGT. CDR3 length equals 14 residues. Trimming cost V 3 bases and J 9 bases; bases outside gene matches: 10. CDR3 loop: CASSDTAGGPGQYF. The CDR3 DNA sequence: TGTGCCAGCAGTGATACGGCGGGAGGCCCCGGGCAGTACTTC.

This clone was picked up a small number of times. J is TRBJ1-1 and V is TRBV11-3; tentatively, D is TRBD1 (6 bases). With 5 bases removed from V and 6 bases from J, the gap between germline ends came to 13 bases. Germline lookup yields CDR1 SGHNT and CDR2 YENEEA. This CDR3 is built from 13 residues. CDR3 in amino acids: CASSHDRYAEAFF. The CDR3, as DNA: TGTGCCAGCAGCCACGACAGGTACGCTGAAGCTTTCTTT.

This chain connects TRBV19 to TRBJ2-2; 7 nucleotides line up with TRBD2. The J segment lost 5 bases and the V segment lost 5 bases, leaving 17 bases of the junction unmatched. Germline V gives CDR1 LNHDA, CDR2 SQIVND (reference sequence). There are 18 residues in the CDR3. The DNA of the CDR3 is TGTGCCAGTAGTCCCTCGTCTTTAGCGGGCTGGATAACCGGGGAGCTGTTTTTT. It codes for CASSPSSLAGWITGELFF. Using reference TRBV19 and TRBJ2-2 for the parts outside the CDR3, the full variable domain is DGGITQSPKYLFRKEGQNVTLSCEQNLNHDAMYWYRQDPGQGLRLIYYSQIVNDFQKGDIAEGYSVSREKKESFPLTVTSAQKNPTAFYLCASSPSSLAGWITGELFFGEGSRLTVL.

This rearrangement joins TRBV30 to TRBJ1-4; tentatively, D is TRBD1 (6 bases). Germline loops: CDR1 GTSNPN, CDR2 SVGIG (reference sequence). Trimming shortened V by 0 bases and J by 7 bases, and 15 bases separated the two germline ends. This CDR3 contains 15 residues. The CDR3 region has the DNA TGTGCCTGGAGTGTAGGTGGGGGGGCGAGTGAAAAACTGTTTTTT. Translation gives CAWSVGGGASEKLFF. The full variable domain, with the rest looked up from reference TRBV30 and TRBJ1-4, is SQTIHQWPATLVQPVGSPLSLECTVEGTSNPNLYWYRQAAGRGLQLLFYSVGIGQISSEVPQNLSASRPQDRQFILSSKKLLLSDSGFYLCAWSVGGGASEKLFFGSGTQLSVL.

This clone appeared a single time. The chain recombines TRBV11-1 with TRBJ2-2; 7 bases fit TRBD2. The germline V gene encodes CDR1 SGHAT and CDR2 FQDESV (reference sequence). CDR3 size: 14 residues. Trimming took 5 bases from V and 13 from J; bases not matched to a gene: 13. This CDR3 is CASSTTSAGAGLFF. For the CDR3, the DNA is TGTGCCAGCAGCACTACTAGCGCCGGGGCCGGGCTGTTTTTT.

The chain's CDR3 is CASSVVKGTAYLLNYGYTF. For the CDR3, the DNA is TGTGCCAGCAGCGTAGTAAAGGGGACAGCTTACCTCCTCAACTATGGCTACACCTTC. This chain uses TRBV9 with TRBJ1-2; 7 bases agree with TRBD1. The CDR3 has 19 amino acids. Germline loops: CDR1 SGDLS, CDR2 YYNGEE. V was pared by 0 bases and J by 2 bases, with 16 bases of the junction left unmatched.

The chain carries TRBV7-9 and TRBJ2-7; possibly TRBD1 for D (7 bases). V dropped 1 base and J dropped 1 base, with 11 bases sitting between them. Germline loops: CDR1 SEHNR, CDR2 FQNEAQ (reference sequence). This CDR3 contains 15 residues. The CDR3 protein is CASSLETGTSYEQYF. The CDR3 bases are TGTGCCAGCAGCTTAGAGACAGGGACTTCCTACGAGCAGTACTTC.

The rearrangement links TRBV5-4 to TRBJ1-6; TRBD1 matches at 8 bases. The CDR3 extends over 16 amino acids. Germline loops: CDR1 SGHNT, CDR2 YYREEE (reference sequence). The ends lost 5 bases at V and 5 bases at J; junction bases unmatched: 9. CDR3: CASRFGGTGHNSPLHF. In DNA, the CDR3 is TGTGCCAGCAGGTTTGGAGGGACAGGTCATAATTCACCCCTCCACTTT. Together with reference TRBV5-4 and TRBJ1-6, the CDR3 gives the full variable domain: ETGVTQSPTHLIKTRGQQVTLRCSSQSGHNTVSWYQQALGQGPQFIFQYYREEENGRGNFPPRFSGLQFPNYSSELNVNALELDDSALYLCASRFGGTGHNSPLHFGNGTRLTVT.

The sample holds a few counts of this clone. The chain employs TRBV6-4 and TRBJ1-5, with D uncertain. The CDR3 is 16 amino acids. Looked up from germline, CDR1 is MRHNA and CDR2 is SNTAGT. The V gene lost 3 bases and the J gene lost 0 bases, with 12 bases spanning the gap. CDR3 residues: CASSEASGYSNQPQHF. CDR3 DNA: TGTGCCAGCAGTGAAGCCTCGGGGTATAGCAATCAGCCCCAGCATTTT.

In its sample, this clone was seen once. The V gene is TRBV2, the J gene TRBJ2-5; D perhaps matches TRBD2 (6 bases). The V and J ends lost 5 bases and 4 bases respectively, with 17 bases between them. The CDR3 has 15 residues. Germline V gene lookup returns CDR1 SNHLY and CDR2 FYNNEI. CDR3 sequence reads: CASSPWASVAETQYF. The CDR3 DNA follows: TGTGCCAGCAGTCCCTGGGCTAGCGTGGCAGAGACCCAGTACTTC.

The chain recombines TRBV6-5 with TRBJ2-7; 10 bases line up with TRBD1. CDR3 size: 14 residues. The J segment lost 3 bases and the V segment lost 5 bases, leaving 4 bases of the junction unmatched. Germline V gives CDR1 MNHEY, CDR2 SVGAGI. The CDR3: CASSMGQGFYEQYF. CDR3 DNA sequence: TGTGCCAGCAGTATGGGACAGGGGTTCTACGAGCAGTACTTC.

This clone came up a few times. The CDR3 DNA is TGTGCCAGCAGTTACCGGGGATACTACGAGCAGTACTTC. This sequence encodes CASSYRGYYEQYF. The V call is TRBV6-5, the J call TRBJ2-7; weak D call: TRBD2 (5 bases). V dropped 2 bases and J dropped 3 bases, with 8 bases sitting between them. Germline lookup yields CDR1 MNHEY and CDR2 SVGAGI. The length of the CDR3 is 13 residues.

This clone has a handful of counts. This chain connects TRBV7-8 to TRBJ2-7; D is possibly TRBD1 (5 bases). Germline V lookup: CDR1 SGHVS, CDR2 FQNEAQ. The V end lost 2 bases, the J end lost 5 bases, and 16 bases lay between the germline ends. This CDR3 spans 15 amino acids. CDR3 protein: CASSLKYAGIHEQYF. The CDR3 DNA reads as TGTGCCAGCAGCTTAAAGTACGCAGGGATCCACGAGCAGTACTTC.

The chain uses TRBV27 and TRBJ2-7; 10 bases map to TRBD1. CDR1 is MNHEY and CDR2 is SMNVEV in the germline V gene (reference sequence). The CDR3 runs 16 residues. Germline trimming cut 3 bases from V and 7 bases from J; bases unmatched to any gene: 12. The CDR3 spells CASSLSGTGVGREQYF. CDR3 coding DNA: TGTGCCAGCAGTTTGTCCGGGACAGGGGTGGGTCGGGAGCAGTACTTC.